Sequencing of this T cell receptor (beta chain) was carried out in a study of shared clonotypes between healthy human individuals. Study in general: Two female and a few male donors aged 18 to 49 were enrolled.

Concerning this clone itself: Its antigen is unknown.

Unsorted PBMC replicate PCRs drew on roughly 290 ng DNA, representing tens of thousands of T cell genomes. As processed by the authors: From ImmunoSEQ came sequences covering only the junction and carrying no quality scores, so filtering differed. Assay: immunoSEQ multiplex PCR; the TCRdb copy retains only in-frame clones and omits some. V and J calls and clone size are those listed in that table; D and trimming were worked out from the DNA. The sample shows about 520,000 clones, about 85% of them seen only once. Overall study results and limits: The small donor group covered limited genetic and exposure diversity.

The germline V gene has CDR1 MNHEY and CDR2 SVGAGI. V was clipped by 2 bases and J by 7 bases, with 21 bases between them. The CDR3 extends over 16 amino acids. The source material was PBMCs. The chain employs TRBV6-5 and TRBJ2-7; D could derive from TRBD1 or TRBD2 (5 bases each). The sequence was collected from a woman aged 40 to 49 in good health. Some clones in this sample may be carry-over from other donors' samples. The CDR3 DNA reads TGTGCCAGCAGTTACCGCCGGGGACCGGACCCGGGGGAGCAGTACTTC. This gives the protein CASSYRRGPDPGEQYF.